These T cell receptor beta chains were read from a single sample in a study of blood T cell repertoires in COVID-19. TCRdb's table, derived via immunoSEQ multiplex PCR, lists solely in-frame clones and lacks some. The repertoire holds about 120,000 clones, 85% seen once, with 3.9% in the top ten. Sequenced input: peripheral blood. These TCRs come from a man aged 55 to 70 with acute or convalescent COVID-19. Both conserved end residues are part of each CDR3. The D gene is left open where the match is weak.

V,D,length,J,DNA,CDR3
TRBV3-1/TRBV3-2,-,17,TRBJ2-1,TGTGCCAGCAGCCAAGATCGTAACGAGCGGCCAGGCAATGAGCAGTTCTTC,CASSQDRNERPGNEQFF
TRBV5-1,TRBD2,19,TRBJ2-3,TGCGCCAGCAGCTTGAATGGGGTAGCGGGAGGAAGCTTCACAGATACGCAGTATTTT,CASSLNGVAGGSFTDTQYF
TRBV28,TRBD1,12,TRBJ2-7,TGTGCCAGCAGTTTACTCGGACAGGGGACGTACTTC,CASSLLGQGTYF
TRBV2,TRBD2,16,TRBJ2-1,TGTGCCAGCAGAAGTAGCGGGAGGGGACTATACAATGAGCAGTTCTTC,CASRSSGRGLYNEQFF
TRBV28,TRBD2,15,TRBJ2-7,TGTGCCAGCAGGTTGACTAGCGGGAGGAACTACGAGCAGTACTTC,CASRLTSGRNYEQYF
TRBV7-8,TRBD2,16,TRBJ2-5,TGTGCCAGCAGCTCCCGACTAGCGGGGAGTCAAGAGACCCAGTACTTC,CASSSRLAGSQETQYF
TRBV11-2,-,16,TRBJ2-1,TGTGCCAGCAGCTCCACGGCTAGCAGGTCCTACAATGAGCAGTTCTTC,CASSSTASRSYNEQFF
TRBV7-2,-,14,TRBJ1-1,TGTGCCAGCAGCCCCATCCCAGGTTCCACTGAAGCTTTCTTT,CASSPIPGSTEAFF
TRBV5-1,-,14,TRBJ2-3,TGCGCCAGCAGCTTTGGGGCCCGCACAGATACGCAGTATTTT,CASSFGARTDTQYF
TRBV30,-,14,TRBJ1-5,TGTGCCTGGAGTGGGTGGGGCTTGAATCAGCCCCAGCATTTT,CAWSGWGLNQPQHF
TRBV29-1,-,13,TRBJ1-1,-,CSVFFGQHTEAFF
TRBV5-8,TRBD1,15,TRBJ2-7,TGTGCCAGCAGCTTGCAGAAAGGGGGCTACTACGAGCAGTACTTC,CASSLQKGGYYEQYF
TRBV6-5,-,16,TRBJ1-2,TGTGCCAGCAGTTACTCGAGCGACAGTCCCTTCTATGGCTACACCTTC,CASSYSSDSPFYGYTF
TRBV28,-,17,TRBJ2-1,TGTGCCAGCAGTTTTGGGGGGCTAGCGGTTACCTACAATGAGCAGTTCTTC,CASSFGGLAVTYNEQFF
TRBV27,TRBD2,14,TRBJ2-7,TGTGCCAGCAGTTCCACAGCGGGGGCGCCCGAGCAGTACTTC,CASSSTAGAPEQYF
TRBV7-2,-,14,TRBJ2-3,TGTGCCAGCAGCCCCAGGGGAACGGTAGATACGCAGTATTTT,CASSPRGTVDTQYF
TRBV10-3,-,15,TRBJ2-1,TGTGCCATCAGTGAGCCGAGCGGAACCTACAATGAGCAGTTCTTC,CAISEPSGTYNEQFF
TRBV29-1,TRBD2,14,TRBJ2-1,TGCAGCGTTGAGGGTAGCGGGAGGCCGAATGAGCAGTTCTTC,CSVEGSGRPNEQFF
TRBV12-3/TRBV12-4,-,13,TRBJ2-1,TGTGCCAGCAGGGTTTCGGGAGTTGGTGAGCAGTTCTTC,CASRVSGVGEQFF
TRBV6-1,-,14,TRBJ1-5,TGTGCCAGCAGTGAAGCAGGGGGAACTCAGCCCCAGCATTTT,CASSEAGGTQPQHF
TRBV7-9,-,14,TRBJ1-3,TGTGCCAGCAGGGGCAAACCTTCTGGAAACACCATATATTTT,CASRGKPSGNTIYF
TRBV13,TRBD2,15,TRBJ2-1,TGTGCCAGCAGCTTCGGGCGGGAGGTAAACAATGAGCAGTTCTTC,CASSFGREVNNEQFF
TRBV7-8,TRBD1,17,TRBJ1-4,TGTGCCAGCAGCTTCGGACAGGGGCCTGCAACTAATGAAAAACTGTTTTTT,CASSFGQGPATNEKLFF
TRBV3-1/TRBV3-2,TRBD1,17,TRBJ1-6,TGTGCCAGCAGTCACACTCCTTGGGACAGGGGTAATTCACCCCTCCACTTT,CASSHTPWDRGNSPLHF
TRBV19,TRBD1,18,TRBJ1-2,TGTGCCAGTACCGAACTGAAGGGACAGGCGGCGGCCCTCTATGGCTACACCTTC,CASTELKGQAAALYGYTF
TRBV2,-,15,TRBJ1-4,TGTGCCAGCAGGATTCAGGGTCCCACAATTGGAAAACTGTTTTTT,CASRIQGPTIGKLFF
TRBV5-6,-,17,TRBJ2-2,TGTGCCAGCATCGGATGGGGCAGGGGCCACCCGGGGGGGGAGCTGTTTTTT,CASIGWGRGHPGGELFF